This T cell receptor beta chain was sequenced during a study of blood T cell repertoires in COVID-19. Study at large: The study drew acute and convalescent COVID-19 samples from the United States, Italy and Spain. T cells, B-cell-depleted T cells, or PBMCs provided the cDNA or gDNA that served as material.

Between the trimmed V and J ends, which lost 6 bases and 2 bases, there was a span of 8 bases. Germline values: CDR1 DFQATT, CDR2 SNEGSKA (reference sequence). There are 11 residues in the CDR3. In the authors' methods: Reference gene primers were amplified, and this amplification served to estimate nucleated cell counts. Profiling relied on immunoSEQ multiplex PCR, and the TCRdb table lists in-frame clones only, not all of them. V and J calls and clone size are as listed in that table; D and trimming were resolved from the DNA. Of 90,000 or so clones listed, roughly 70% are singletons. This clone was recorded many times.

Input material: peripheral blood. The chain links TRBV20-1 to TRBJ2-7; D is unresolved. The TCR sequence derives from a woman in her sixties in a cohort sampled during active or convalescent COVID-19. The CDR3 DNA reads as TGCAGTGCCCAACGAGCCTACGAGCAGTACTTC. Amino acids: CSAQRAYEQYF.